A selection of T cell receptor beta chains follows, all from one sample in a study of T cells in Graves' hyperthyroidism and ophthalmopathy. TCRdb recomputed calls from the multiplex PCR reads with MiXCR, one row per CDR3 protein. The sample holds about 400,000 distinct CDR3 sequences, approximately 14% seen once. The sample taken for sequencing was blood. These receptor sequences come from a man younger than 35 with Graves' ophthalmopathy. Each CDR3 is given with its conserved first and last residue. A D gene is named only where the DNA matches it firmly. Size is omitted from some rows. Given values are once, few, many or a class for expanded clones.

v_call	clone_size	j_call	d_call	cdr3_nt	cdr3_aa
TRBV10-3	once	TRBJ1-6	.	TGTGCCATCGGTTCTCCCGGTTTTCCCCTCCACTTT	CAIGSPGFPLHF
TRBV5-1	many	TRBJ2-1	TRBD2	TGCGCCAGCAGCCCGTCTAGCGGGGGGCCCTACAATGAGCAGTTCTTC	CASSPSSGGPYNEQFF
TRBV4-1	.	TRBJ2-1	.	TGCGCCAGCAGCCACGTTAGCGAGAATGAGCAGTTCTTC	CASSHVSENEQFF
TRBV24-1	few	TRBJ1-3	.	TGTGCCACCAGTGATAAGGCGGTCTCTGGAAACACCATATATTTT	CATSDKAVSGNTIYF
TRBV2	.	TRBJ2-3	TRBD2	TGTGCCATTACTAGCGGGGGGGCTCCATCATCCACAGATACGCAGTATTTT	CAITSGGAPSSTDTQYF
TRBV11-3	many	TRBJ2-2	.	TGTGCCAGCAGCTTAGCCGGACAGACTCGAAAGAACACCGGGGAGCTGTTTTTT	CASSLAGQTRKNTGELFF
TRBV27	many	TRBJ2-7	TRBD1	TGTGCCAGCAGTTACCTCGGGACAGGGGGCTACGAGCAGTACTTC	CASSYLGTGGYEQYF
TRBV6-1	many	TRBJ2-4	.	TGTGCCAGCAGTAGTAAATCCAAAAACATTCAGTACTTC	CASSSKSKNIQYF
TRBV7-3	many	TRBJ2-2	.	TGTGCCAGCAGCTCGCCATTGGGGCTAGCGCAGACCGGGGAGCTGTTTTTT	CASSSPLGLAQTGELFF
TRBV19	many	TRBJ1-2	TRBD1	TGTGCCAGTAGTGTTTGGGACAGCGGATACTATGGCTACACCTTC	CASSVWDSGYYGYTF
TRBV11-2	many	TRBJ2-5	.	TGTGCCAGCAGCTTATTGGACCCCGGGGCCCAGTACTTC	CASSLLDPGAQYF
TRBV7-9	.	TRBJ2-1	TRBD2	TGTGCCAGCAGGTTCACTAGCGGGAGCTCCTACAATGAGCAGTTCTTC	CASRFTSGSSYNEQFF
TRBV20-1	.	TRBJ2-7	TRBD1	TGCAGTGCTAGGGAAAGCCTTCGGACAGGGGGCTACGAGCAGTACTTC	CSARESLRTGGYEQYF
TRBV2	.	TRBJ2-3	.	TGTGCCAGCAGTGAAGCGATAGCGGTAGGCACAGATACGCAGTATTTT	CASSEAIAVGTDTQYF
TRBV6-1	many	TRBJ2-1	.	TGTGCCAGCAGTGAGTACAGGGTCAATGAGCAGTTCTTC	CASSEYRVNEQFF
TRBV7-9	.	TRBJ1-4	TRBD1	TGTGCCAGCAGCGGGACAGGGAGTGAAAAACTGTTTTTT	CASSGTGSEKLFF
TRBV24-1	.	TRBJ2-1	.	TGTGCCACCAGTGATCCGGGATCCTGGCGGGATGAGCAGTTCTTC	CATSDPGSWRDEQFF
TRBV3-1	few	TRBJ2-7	TRBD1	TGTGCCAGCAGCCCCCGGGACAGGGGAACCTACGAGCAGTACTTC	CASSPRDRGTYEQYF
TRBV6-1	.	TRBJ2-1	TRBD1	TGTTCCACCGGGACAGGGGCCTACAATGAGCAGTTCTTC	CSTGTGAYNEQFF
TRBV6-2/TRBV6-3	many	TRBJ2-3	.	TGTGCCAGCAGTTACTTCGGGACTCTCACAGATACGCAGTATTTT	CASSYFGTLTDTQYF
TRBV19	.	TRBJ1-3	TRBD1	TGTGCCAGTACGGACAGGGCCTCCAACTCTGGAAACACCATATATTTT	CASTDRASNSGNTIYF
TRBV30	many	TRBJ2-5	.	TGTGCCTGGAGTGATCACAGGGTTATAACCCAGTACTTC	CAWSDHRVITQYF
TRBV27	many	TRBJ2-5	TRBD1	TGTGCCAGCAGTCCCAAGACAGGGGAAGAGACCCAGTACTTC	CASSPKTGEETQYF
TRBV7-9	.	TRBJ1-2	.	TGTGCCAGCAGCTTGAGGGAGGACAGCCCAAACTATGGCTACACCTTC	CASSLREDSPNYGYTF
TRBV30	few	TRBJ1-3	.	TGTGCCTGGAGCCGGTTGGACGGTTTGATAGGAAACACCATATATTTT	CAWSRLDGLIGNTIYF
TRBV29-1	few	TRBJ2-1	TRBD2	TGCAGCGTTCTGGGACTAGCGGGAGGGAAGGGGTCGGGACGCTACAATGAGCAGTTCTTC	CSVLGLAGGKGSGRYNEQFF